The next 11 T cell receptor beta chains were all read from a single sample in a study of T cells expressing NK-cell markers. Reprocessing the 5' RACE reads, TCRdb reports a single entry for every CDR3 protein and omits DNA. Recorded for this sample: hundreds of thousands of distinct CDR3 sequences. The sample consisted of blood T cells: a sorted CD56 or NKG2C T cell subset, CD4+ or CD8+ T cells, or bulk PBMC T cells (not recorded which). These receptors were collected from a man between 18 and 29 years old in good health.

This chain joins TRBV11-1 and TRBJ2-1. The CDR3 runs 15 residues. The V gene's germline CDR1 is SGHAT and CDR2 FQDESV (reference sequence). The CDR3: CASSLSDSSYNEQFF. Looking up the rest from reference TRBV11-1 and TRBJ2-1 gives the full variable domain: EAEVAQSPRYKITEKSQAVAFWCDPISGHATLYWYRQILGQGPELLVQFQDESVVDDSQLPKDRFSAERLKGVDSTLKIQPAELGDSAMYLCASSLSDSSYNEQFFGPGTRLTVL.

The chain joins TRBV15 to TRBJ2-3. The CDR3 consists of 13 residues. The germline CDR1 and CDR2 sequences are LNHNV and YYDKDF (reference sequence). This CDR3 reads CATSRQVADTQYF.

The genes are TRBV29-1 and TRBJ2-1; TCRdb indicates TRBD2, and absent DNA this call remains unverified. CDR1 is SQVTM and CDR2 is ANQGSEA in the germline V gene. This CDR3 comprises 16 residues. CDR3 loop: CSVRGGLAGIQGEQFF.

The V and J genes are TRBV29-1 and TRBJ2-5; TCRdb picks TRBD1, but there is no DNA to check that call. The germline V gene has CDR1 SQVTM and CDR2 ANQGSEA. CDR3 size: 12 residues. The CDR3 reads CSVGTGQETQYF.

This rearrangement joins TRBV29-1 to TRBJ2-7; without DNA, the TCRdb call of TRBD1 cannot be checked. The CDR3 length is 13 residues. Germline loops: CDR1 SQVTM, CDR2 ANQGSEA. CDR3 loop: CSVRGQARYEQYF.

J is TRBJ2-4 and V is TRBV7-2; TCRdb's D call of TRBD1 is untestable without DNA. The CDR3 length is 14 residues. Germline V CDR1 and CDR2: SGHTA, FQGNSA. CDR3 in amino acids: CASSPGGARGIQYF.

This chain connects TRBV20-1 to TRBJ2-3; TCRdb picks TRBD2, but there is no DNA to check that call. Germline lookup yields CDR1 DFQATT and CDR2 SNEGSKA (reference sequence). The CDR3 has 13 residues. CDR3: CSATGGPTDTQYF.

The chain uses TRBV6-2 or TRBV6-3 and TRBJ2-1; TCRdb lists TRBD2, though no DNA is available to test this call. The CDR3 runs to 19 residues. CDR1 is MNHEY, CDR2 SVGEGT, per germline. CDR3 protein: CASSYSKAAGTVLNEEQFF.

The chain has TRBV7-6 and TRBJ2-1; TCRdb lists TRBD2, though no DNA is available to test this call. The germline gives CDR1 SGHVS, CDR2 FNYEAQ. The CDR3 contains 15 residues. The chain's CDR3 is CASSPESSGYNEQFF. The whole variable domain, filled in from reference TRBV7-6 and TRBJ2-1, reads GAGVSQSPRYKVTKRGQDVALRCDPISGHVSLYWYRQALGQGPEFLTYFNYEAQQDKSGLPNDRFSAERPEGSISTLTIQRTEQRDSAMYRCASSPESSGYNEQFFGPGTRLTVL.

The chain uses TRBV12-3 or TRBV12-4 and TRBJ1-1; TCRdb picks TRBD1, but there is no DNA to check that call. This CDR3 has 15 residues. This CDR3 is CASSPRQGWDTEAFF.

The chain recombines TRBV20-1 with TRBJ1-2; TCRdb designates TRBD1, a call that cannot be tested without DNA. Germline CDR1 is DFQATT and CDR2 is SNEGSKA (reference sequence). CDR3 length equals 13 residues. This CDR3 is CSLPGQENYGYTF.